The sequence of this TCR beta chain was determined in a study of cytomegalovirus exposure and HLA in healthy donors. Repertoires were generated with immunoSEQ multiplex PCR, while TCRdb's copy carries only in-frame clones and drops some. The sample carries about 140,000 clones, just over 85% recorded once. General observations from the study: The study listed under 200 cytomegalovirus-associated TCR beta chains. In a later analysis, first-cohort TCR clusters were found to tend to co-occur in the 120 validation repertoires. Most TCR sequences were uncommon, yet certain public TCRs appeared in many donors.

Germline CDR1 and CDR2: SGDLS and YYNGEE. The junction had 4 bases not matched to a gene; V was cut back by 1 base and J by 7 bases. The CDR3 runs 14 residues. About this clone itself: Its antigen is unknown.

The J gene is TRBJ2-1, the V gene TRBV9; 8 bases are shared with TRBD1. The receptor was derived from a woman aged 18-30 years in good health and CMV-seropositive. Sequencing input: PBMCs. The CDR3, as DNA: TGTGCCAGCAGCGTACAGGGGGCAGCAAATGAGCAGTTCTTC. Translated, it gives CASSVQGAANEQFF.